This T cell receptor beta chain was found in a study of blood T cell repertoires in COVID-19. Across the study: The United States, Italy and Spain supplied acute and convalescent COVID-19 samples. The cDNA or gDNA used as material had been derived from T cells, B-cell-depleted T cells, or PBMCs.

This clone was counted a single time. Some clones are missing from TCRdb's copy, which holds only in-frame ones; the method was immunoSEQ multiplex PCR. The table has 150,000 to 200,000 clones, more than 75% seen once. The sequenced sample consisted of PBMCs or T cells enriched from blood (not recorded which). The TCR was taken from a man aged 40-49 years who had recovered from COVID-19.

For the CDR3, the DNA is TGCGCCAGCAGCCCGACAGGGGGGACAACTAATGAAAAACTGTTTTTT. Translated: CASSPTGGTTNEKLFF. This chain links TRBV4-1 with TRBJ1-4; 9 bases line up with TRBD1. Germline CDR1 and CDR2: MGHRA and YSYEKL. After removal of 4 bases from V and 0 bases from J, the junction contained 3 bases not matched to a gene. This CDR3 spans 16 amino acids.